This T cell receptor beta chain originates from a study of cytomegalovirus exposure and HLA in healthy donors. Overall study context: Findings of an earlier analysis included 117 million unique TCR beta sequences from 170 million or so T cells.

Primers included in the PCR were 60 Vbeta and 13 Jbeta primers. The method was immunoSEQ multiplex PCR; TCRdb's version includes in-frame clones alone and lacks a portion of them. The repertoire consists of under 85,000 clones, with just under 70% occurring once and the leading ten covering 9.5% to 12%. The study, taken as a whole, reports: Segments of the TCR beta V type were, in most cases, productive about 90% or about 30% of the time in an earlier analysis. As a later analysis showed, a missense DCLRE1C variant was linked to trimming of TCR beta V- and J-genes. Reports credit the classifier with highly specific, highly sensitive diagnosis of cytomegalovirus status.

The table lists this clone with a count of one. Its antigen is undetermined. CDR1 is MNHNY and CDR2 is SVGAGI in the germline V gene (reference sequence). V was clipped by 6 bases and J by 5 bases, with 16 bases between them. This CDR3 comprises 14 residues. The chain employs TRBV6-6 and TRBJ1-2; tentatively, D is TRBD1 (6 bases). The receptor's source is a woman between 25 and 40 years old in good health and CMV-seronegative. The source material was PBMCs. CDR3 in DNA: TGTGCCAGCAGACCACAGGGACGAGGGTATGGCTACACCTTC. Its protein is CASRPQGRGYGYTF.